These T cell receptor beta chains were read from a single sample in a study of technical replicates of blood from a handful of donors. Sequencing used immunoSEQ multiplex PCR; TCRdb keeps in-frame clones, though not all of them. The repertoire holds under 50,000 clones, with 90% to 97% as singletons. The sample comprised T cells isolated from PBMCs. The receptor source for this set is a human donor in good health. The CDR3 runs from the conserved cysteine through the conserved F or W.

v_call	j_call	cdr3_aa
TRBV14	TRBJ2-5	CASSPDPGRGETQYF
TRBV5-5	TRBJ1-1	CASSVRTGGTEAFF
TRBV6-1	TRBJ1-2	CASQTGLGYTF
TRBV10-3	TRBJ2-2	CATNPAGDPGELFF
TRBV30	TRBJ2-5	CAWSEGSGKETQYF
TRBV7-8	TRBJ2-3	CASSLDPYTQYF
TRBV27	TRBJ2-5	CASRTGGAQETQYF
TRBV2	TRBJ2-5	CARSTENQETQYF
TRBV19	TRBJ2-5	CASRDRAETQYF
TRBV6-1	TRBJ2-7	CASSEAIAAPYEQYF
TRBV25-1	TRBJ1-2	CASSAQGKTANYGYTF
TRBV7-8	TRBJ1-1	CASSLGIRNTEAFF
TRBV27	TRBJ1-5	CASSRKGITSNQPQHF
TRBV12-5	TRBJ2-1	CASGLGLAGQNEQFF
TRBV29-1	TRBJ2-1	CSHLRGDQFEQFF
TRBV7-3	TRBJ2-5	CASSQQFQETQYF
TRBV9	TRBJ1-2	CASSGGSGLTRPNYGYTF
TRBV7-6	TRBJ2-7	CASSVGDSSYEQYF
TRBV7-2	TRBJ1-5	CASSYRSNQPQHF
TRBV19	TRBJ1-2	CATSPGGGSYGYTF
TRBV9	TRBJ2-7	CASSVDPSISGEQYF
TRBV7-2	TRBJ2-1	CASSNSGRATSSYNEQFF
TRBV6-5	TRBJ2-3	CASSYYGGGTDTQYF
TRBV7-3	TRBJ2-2	CASSLGPGVTGELFF
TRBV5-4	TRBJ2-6	CASSLVRYSGANVLTF
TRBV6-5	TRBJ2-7	CASSYAGTGAYEQYF
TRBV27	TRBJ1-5	CASSALNTNQPQHF
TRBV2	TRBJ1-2	CASSEQGAGYTF
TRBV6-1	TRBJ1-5	CASSENRNGQPQHF
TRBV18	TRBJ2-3	CASSRGDITDTQYF
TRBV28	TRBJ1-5	CASSFTGGGQPQHF
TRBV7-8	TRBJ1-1	CASSTLGGVEAFF
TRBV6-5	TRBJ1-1	CATKNTGYFTEAFF
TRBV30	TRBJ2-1	CAWSVGRAGREQFF
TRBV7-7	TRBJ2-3	CASRGEADTQYF
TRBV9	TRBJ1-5	CASSVGQGQPQHF
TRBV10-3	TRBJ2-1	CAISESNRGHPYNEQFF
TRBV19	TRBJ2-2	CASSIDNGRGTGELFF
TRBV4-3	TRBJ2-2	CASSQDRGYNGELFF
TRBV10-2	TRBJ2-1	CASSSGNGNEQFF